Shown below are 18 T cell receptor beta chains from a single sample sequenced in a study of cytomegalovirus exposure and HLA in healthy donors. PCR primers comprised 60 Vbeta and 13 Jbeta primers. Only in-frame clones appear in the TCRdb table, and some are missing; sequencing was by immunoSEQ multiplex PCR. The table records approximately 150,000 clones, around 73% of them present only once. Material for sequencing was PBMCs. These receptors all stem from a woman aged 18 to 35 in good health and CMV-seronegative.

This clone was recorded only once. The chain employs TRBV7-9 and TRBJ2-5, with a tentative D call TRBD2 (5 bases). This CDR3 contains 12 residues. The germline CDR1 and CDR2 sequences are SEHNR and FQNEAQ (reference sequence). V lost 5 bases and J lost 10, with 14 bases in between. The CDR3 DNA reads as TGTGCCAGCAGCCTGGTTGGGAGTGACCAGTACTTC. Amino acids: CASSLVGSDQYF.

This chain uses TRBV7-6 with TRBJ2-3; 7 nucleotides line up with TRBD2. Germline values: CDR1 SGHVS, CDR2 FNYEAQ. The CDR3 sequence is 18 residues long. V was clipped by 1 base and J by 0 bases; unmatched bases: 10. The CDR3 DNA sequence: TGTGCCAGCAGCTTAGGCCCTATGACTAGCAGTAGCACAGATACGCAGTATTTT. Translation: CASSLGPMTSSSTDTQYF.

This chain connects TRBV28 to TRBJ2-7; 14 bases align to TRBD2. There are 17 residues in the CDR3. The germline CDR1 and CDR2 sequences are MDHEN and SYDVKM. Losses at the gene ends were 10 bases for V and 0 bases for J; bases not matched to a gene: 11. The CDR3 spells CAIGRTSGGRYSYEQYF. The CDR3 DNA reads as TGTGCCATCGGCAGGACTAGCGGGGGGCGCTACTCCTACGAGCAGTACTTC.

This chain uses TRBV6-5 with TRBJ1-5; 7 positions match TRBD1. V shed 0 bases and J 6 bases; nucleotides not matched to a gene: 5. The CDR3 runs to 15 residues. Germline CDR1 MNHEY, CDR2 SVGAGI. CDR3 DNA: TGTGCCAGCAGTTACTCGGCAGGGGGACTTCAGCCCCAGCATTTT. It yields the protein CASSYSAGGLQPQHF.

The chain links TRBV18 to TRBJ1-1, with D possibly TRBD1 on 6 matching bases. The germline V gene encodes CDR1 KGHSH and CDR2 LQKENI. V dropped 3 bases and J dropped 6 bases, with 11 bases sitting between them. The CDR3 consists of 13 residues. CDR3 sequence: CASSPDRSSEAFF. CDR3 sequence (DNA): TGTGCCAGCTCACCCGACAGGTCGTCTGAAGCTTTCTTT.

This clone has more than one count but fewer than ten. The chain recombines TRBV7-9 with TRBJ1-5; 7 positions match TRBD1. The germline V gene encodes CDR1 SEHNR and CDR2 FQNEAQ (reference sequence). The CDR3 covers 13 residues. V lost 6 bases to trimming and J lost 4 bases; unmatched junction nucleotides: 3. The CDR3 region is CASSPRGNQPQHF. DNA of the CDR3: TGTGCCAGCAGTCCCAGGGGGAATCAGCCCCAGCATTTT.

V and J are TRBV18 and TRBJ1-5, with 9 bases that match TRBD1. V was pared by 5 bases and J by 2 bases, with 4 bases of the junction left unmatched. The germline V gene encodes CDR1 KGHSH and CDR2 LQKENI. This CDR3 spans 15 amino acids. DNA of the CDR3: TGTGCCAGCTCAGGACAGGGGCGTGGCAATCAGCCCCAGCATTTT. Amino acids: CASSGQGRGNQPQHF.

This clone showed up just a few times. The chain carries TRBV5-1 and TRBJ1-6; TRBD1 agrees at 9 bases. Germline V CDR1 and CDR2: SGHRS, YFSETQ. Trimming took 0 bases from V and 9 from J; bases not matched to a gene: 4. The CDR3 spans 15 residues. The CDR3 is CASSLDGQGRSPLHF. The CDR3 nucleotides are TGCGCCAGCAGCTTGGACGGACAGGGGCGTTCACCCCTCCACTTT. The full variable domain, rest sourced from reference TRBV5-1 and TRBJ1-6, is KAGVTQTPRYLIKTRGQQVTLSCSPISGHRSVSWYQQTPGQGLQFLFEYFSETQRNKGNFPGRFSGRQFSNSRSEMNVSTLELGDSALYLCASSLDGQGRSPLHFGNGTRLTVT.

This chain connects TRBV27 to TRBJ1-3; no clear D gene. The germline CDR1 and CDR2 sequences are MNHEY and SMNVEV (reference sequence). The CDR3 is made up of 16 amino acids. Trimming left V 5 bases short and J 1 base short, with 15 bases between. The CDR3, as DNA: TGTGCCAGCAGTCCCCTAGCGGGATGGTCTGGAAACACCATATATTTT. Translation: CASSPLAGWSGNTIYF.

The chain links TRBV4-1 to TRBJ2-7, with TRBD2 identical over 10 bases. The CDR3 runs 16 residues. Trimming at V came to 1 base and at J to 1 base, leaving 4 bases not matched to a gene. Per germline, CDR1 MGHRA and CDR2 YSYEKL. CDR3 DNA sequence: TGCGCCAGCAGCCAAGGGGAGCGGGGGGGATCCTACGAGCAGTACTTC. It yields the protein CASSQGERGGSYEQYF.

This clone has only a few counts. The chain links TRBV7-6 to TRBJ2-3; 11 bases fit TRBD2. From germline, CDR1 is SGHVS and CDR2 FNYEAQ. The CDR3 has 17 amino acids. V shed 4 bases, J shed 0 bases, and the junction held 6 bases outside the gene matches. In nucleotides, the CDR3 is TGTGCCAGCAGCTCATCACTAGCGGGGGATAGCACAGATACGCAGTATTTT. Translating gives CASSSSLAGDSTDTQYF. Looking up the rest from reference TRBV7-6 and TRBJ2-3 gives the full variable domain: GAGVSQSPRYKVTKRGQDVALRCDPISGHVSLYWYRQALGQGPEFLTYFNYEAQQDKSGLPNDRFSAERPEGSISTLTIQRTEQRDSAMYRCASSSSLAGDSTDTQYFGPGTRLTVL.

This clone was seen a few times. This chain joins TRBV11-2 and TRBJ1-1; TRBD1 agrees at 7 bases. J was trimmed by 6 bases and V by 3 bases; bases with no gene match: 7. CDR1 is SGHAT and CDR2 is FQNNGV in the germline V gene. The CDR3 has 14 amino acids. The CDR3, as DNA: TGTGCCAGCAGCTTTACCCGGGACAGCTCTGAAGCTTTCTTT. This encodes CASSFTRDSSEAFF.

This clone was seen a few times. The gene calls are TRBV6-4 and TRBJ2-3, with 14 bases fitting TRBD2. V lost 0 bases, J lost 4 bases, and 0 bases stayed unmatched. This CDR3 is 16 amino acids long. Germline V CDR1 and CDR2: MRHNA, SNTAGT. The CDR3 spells CASSDSTSGGADTQYF. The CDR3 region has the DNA TGTGCCAGCAGTGACTCGACTAGCGGGGGGGCAGATACGCAGTATTTT.

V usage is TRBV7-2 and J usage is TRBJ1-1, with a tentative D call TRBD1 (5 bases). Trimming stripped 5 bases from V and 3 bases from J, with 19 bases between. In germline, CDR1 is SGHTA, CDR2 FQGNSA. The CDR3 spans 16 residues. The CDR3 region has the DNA TGTGCCAGCAGCCCAACAAGAGGCGGGGGGTACACTGAAGCTTTCTTT. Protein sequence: CASSPTRGGGYTEAFF.

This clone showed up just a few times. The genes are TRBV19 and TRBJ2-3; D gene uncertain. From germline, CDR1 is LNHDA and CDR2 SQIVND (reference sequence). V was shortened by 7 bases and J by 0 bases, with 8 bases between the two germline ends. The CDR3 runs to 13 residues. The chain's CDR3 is CASKWASTDTQYF. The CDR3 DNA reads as TGTGCCAGTAAGTGGGCCAGCACAGATACGCAGTATTTT.

The DNA for the CDR3 is TGTGCCAGTAGCTTCAGGGGAAGGGGAAACACCATATATTTT. It is translated as CASSFRGRGNTIYF. V usage is TRBV19 and J usage is TRBJ1-3, with D perhaps matching TRBD1 (6 bases). From germline, CDR1 is LNHDA and CDR2 SQIVND (reference sequence). CDR3 length equals 14 residues. The V end lost 6 bases, the J end lost 4 bases, and 13 bases lay between the germline ends.

CDR3: CASMETWAGGLTDTQYF. The DNA of the CDR3 is TGTGCCAGCATGGAAACCTGGGCGGGGGGACTCACAGATACGCAGTATTTT. The chain has TRBV5-4 and TRBJ2-3, with TRBD2 matching 8 bases. The germline V gene has CDR1 SGHNT and CDR2 YYREEE (reference sequence). The length of the CDR3 is 17 residues. With 6 bases clipped from V and 2 bases from J, the junction kept 14 bases outside the gene matches.

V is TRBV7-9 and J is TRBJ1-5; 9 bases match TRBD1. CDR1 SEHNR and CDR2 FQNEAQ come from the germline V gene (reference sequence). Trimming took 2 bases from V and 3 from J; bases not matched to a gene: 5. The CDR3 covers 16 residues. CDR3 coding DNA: TGTGCCAGCAGCTTATCGGGGACAGGGTACAATCAGCCCCAGCATTTT. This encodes CASSLSGTGYNQPQHF.